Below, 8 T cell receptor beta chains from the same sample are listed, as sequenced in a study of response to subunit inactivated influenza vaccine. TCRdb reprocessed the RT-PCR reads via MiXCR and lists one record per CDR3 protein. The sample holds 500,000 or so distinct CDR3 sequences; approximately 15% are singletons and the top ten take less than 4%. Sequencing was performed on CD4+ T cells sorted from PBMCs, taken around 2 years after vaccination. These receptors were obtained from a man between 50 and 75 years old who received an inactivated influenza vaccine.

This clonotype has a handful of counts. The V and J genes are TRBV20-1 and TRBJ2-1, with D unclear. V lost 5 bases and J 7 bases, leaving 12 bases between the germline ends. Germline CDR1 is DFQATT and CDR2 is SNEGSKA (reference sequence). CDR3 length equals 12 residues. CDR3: CSAVIPKNEQFF. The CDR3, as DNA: TGCAGTGCTGTCATTCCTAAGAATGAGCAGTTCTTC.

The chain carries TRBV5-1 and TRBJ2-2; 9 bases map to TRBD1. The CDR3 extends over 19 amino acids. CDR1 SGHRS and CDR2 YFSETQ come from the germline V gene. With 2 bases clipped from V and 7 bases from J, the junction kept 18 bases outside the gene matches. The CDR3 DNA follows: TGCGCCAGCAGCTTTTTATGGGACAGGGTCCTCCGAAAGAACGGGGAGCTGTTTTTT. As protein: CASSFLWDRVLRKNGELFF.

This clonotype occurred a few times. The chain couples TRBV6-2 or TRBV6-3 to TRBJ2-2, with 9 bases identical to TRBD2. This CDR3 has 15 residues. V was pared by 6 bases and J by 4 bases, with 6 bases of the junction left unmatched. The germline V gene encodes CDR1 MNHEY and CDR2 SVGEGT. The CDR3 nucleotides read TGTGCCAGCAGCCCGTCACTAGCGGGCACCGGGGAGCTGTTTTTT. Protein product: CASSPSLAGTGELFF.

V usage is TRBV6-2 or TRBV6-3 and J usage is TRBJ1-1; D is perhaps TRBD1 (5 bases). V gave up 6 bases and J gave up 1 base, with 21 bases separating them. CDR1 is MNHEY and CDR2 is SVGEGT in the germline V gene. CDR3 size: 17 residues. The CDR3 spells CASRTARGAAWNTEAFF. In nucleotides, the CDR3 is TGTGCCAGCAGGACTGCCCGGGGCGCCGCTTGGAACACTGAAGCTTTCTTT.

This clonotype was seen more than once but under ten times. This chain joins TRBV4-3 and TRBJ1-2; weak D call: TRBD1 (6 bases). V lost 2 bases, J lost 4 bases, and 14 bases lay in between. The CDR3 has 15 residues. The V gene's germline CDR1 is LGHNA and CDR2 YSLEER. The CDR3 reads CASSQMWDTLYGYTF. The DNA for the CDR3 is TGCGCCAGCAGCCAAATGTGGGACACACTCTATGGCTACACCTTC.

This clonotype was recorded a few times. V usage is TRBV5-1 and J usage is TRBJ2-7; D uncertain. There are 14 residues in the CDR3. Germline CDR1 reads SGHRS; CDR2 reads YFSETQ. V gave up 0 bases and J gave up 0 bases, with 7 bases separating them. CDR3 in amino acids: CASSLVADSYEQYF. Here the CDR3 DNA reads TGCGCCAGCAGCTTGGTTGCTGACTCCTACGAGCAGTACTTC.

In DNA form, the CDR3 reads TGTGCCAGCAGCTCCTCCGGGACAGTCAATGAAAAACTGTTTTTT. Encoded protein: CASSSSGTVNEKLFF. This chain uses TRBV7-8 with TRBJ1-4; 7 bases are shared with TRBD1. CDR1 and CDR2 (germline): SGHVS, FQNEAQ. CDR3 length: 15 amino acids. J was trimmed by 5 bases and V by 4 bases; bases with no gene match: 7.

CDR3 protein: CASSAHYTSTDTQYF. The CDR3 DNA follows: TGTGCCAGCAGCGCCCATTACACTAGCACAGATACGCAGTATTTT. The V gene is TRBV9, the J gene TRBJ2-3; D is undetermined. The CDR3 contains 15 residues. V lost 3 bases and J 0 bases, leaving 11 bases between the germline ends. From germline, CDR1 is SGDLS and CDR2 YYNGEE.